One sample yielded the 5 T cell receptor beta chains listed below, sequenced in a study of response to subunit inactivated influenza vaccine. Each CDR3 protein gets one entry after TCRdb re-called the RT-PCR reads with MiXCR. The sample includes approximately 200,000 distinct CDR3 sequences, around an eighth of them seen just once. The sequences come from CD8+ T cells sorted from PBMCs, collected about 5 days after vaccination. The receptors here all came from a man aged 50-59 years who received an inactivated influenza vaccine.

The sample holds a few counts of this clonotype. This chain connects TRBV6-5 to TRBJ1-6; D remains unclear. This CDR3 region has 16 residues. V lost 0 bases and J 10 bases, leaving 16 bases between the germline ends. The germline gives CDR1 MNHEY, CDR2 SVGAGI. The CDR3 bases are TGTGCCAGCAGTTACTCGGCACCCCTAGGTCGGTCACCCCTCCACTTT. This translates into CASSYSAPLGRSPLHF.

The table lists this clonotype with a few counts. The CDR3 loop reads CASSRTSGLQETQYF. CDR3 DNA sequence: TGTGCCAGCAGCCGGACTAGCGGGCTTCAAGAGACCCAGTACTTC. This chain joins TRBV6-2 or TRBV6-3 and TRBJ2-5; 11 bases align to TRBD2. This CDR3 spans 15 amino acids. Unmatched junction bases numbered 5, after V lost 6 bases and J lost 2 bases. CDR1 and CDR2 (germline): MNHEY, SVGEGT.

This clonotype was found many times. Here the CDR3 DNA reads TGTGCCAGCAGTGCGGGGAGCACAGATACGCAGTATTTT. Its protein is CASSAGSTDTQYF. The chain links TRBV6-6 to TRBJ2-3; D possibly corresponds to TRBD2 (6 bases). The CDR3 extends over 13 amino acids. The ends were cut back, 5 bases at V and 0 bases at J, with 6 bases in the middle. Germline V gene sequence: CDR1 MNHNY, CDR2 SVGAGI (reference sequence).

This clonotype was detected only a few times. This sequence joins TRBV18 and TRBJ2-6; a weak D match, TRBD1 (5 bases). Looked up from germline, CDR1 is KGHSH and CDR2 is LQKENI. The CDR3 covers 17 residues. V lost 3 bases to trimming and J lost 2 bases, with 14 bases between them. For the CDR3, the DNA is TGTGCCAGCTCACCCCGTTTCGGCAGGGCTGGGGCCAACGTCCTGACTTTC. Translating gives CASSPRFGRAGANVLTF.

The rearrangement joins TRBV3-1 to TRBJ2-5; 7 bases are shared with TRBD2. CDR1 LGHDT and CDR2 YNNKEL come from the germline V gene (reference sequence). The length of the CDR3 is 15 residues. Unmatched junction bases numbered 6, after V lost 4 bases and J lost 1 base. The CDR3 DNA reads TGTGCCAGCAGCCCCCTGACTAGCAGCCAAGAGACCCAGTACTTC. This translates into CASSPLTSSQETQYF.